Below, one TCR beta chain is given with its context. Its matching antigen is unknown. This sample was taken from a study of shared clonotypes between healthy human individuals. Overall study: Every donor yielded three CD4 naive, three CD4 memory, two CD8 naive and one CD8 memory plate. Study-level results: Collection of samples was limited to blood; tissue repertoires likely differ.

The naive CD8 subset, CD45RO-negative cells positively selected for CCR7, excluded terminally differentiated effector memory CD45RA+ cells. Every one of the donors was a Caucasian adult that lived in Nashville, Tennessee. Assay execution took place at the deep level. Method: immunoSEQ multiplex PCR; TCRdb's copy keeps in-frame clones and lacks some. The data show about 870,000 clones, 80% to 95% seen once. The origin of this receptor is a young man in good health. Sample: naive CD8+ T cells sorted from blood.

CDR3 loop: CASSYSTGSYNEQFF. CDR3 DNA sequence: TGTGCCAGCAGTTACTCGACAGGGAGCTACAATGAGCAGTTCTTC. This chain connects TRBV6-5 to TRBJ2-1; 7 bases are shared with TRBD1. CDR1 and CDR2 from the germline V gene are MNHEY and SVGAGI. Unmatched junction bases numbered 2, after V lost 0 bases and J lost 3 bases. The CDR3 is made up of 15 amino acids.